This TCR beta chain was captured in a study of T cell responses to AZD1222 COVID-19 vaccine. Study-level information: Second-dose timings of about 4 or about 12 weeks were pooled.

Here immunoSEQ multiplex PCR was the method, and the copy in TCRdb shows in-frame clones only, minus some. The data contain over 100,000 clones, less than 90% of them seen just once; the ten biggest clones take up around 2.4%. The germline CDR1 and CDR2 sequences are SGHVS and FQNEAQ. Trimming removed 2 bases from V and 0 bases from J; junction bases left unmatched: 9. The CDR3 is 19 amino acids. The genes are TRBV7-8 and TRBJ2-3; the match to TRBD2 covers 12 bases. The material was peripheral blood, obtained on day 0 of AZD1222 vaccination. The sequence was collected from an adult in good health. This chain's CDR3 is CASSLRTSGATPSTDTQYF. The DNA for the CDR3 is TGTGCCAGCAGCTTACGGACTAGCGGGGCTACCCCTAGCACAGATACGCAGTATTTT.